This T cell receptor (beta chain) was recorded in a study of shared clonotypes between healthy human individuals. Clones were sequenced by immunoSEQ multiplex PCR, and TCRdb holds only the in-frame ones, with some missing. The sample shows approximately 740,000 clones, approximately 74% of them seen only once. V dropped 3 bases and J dropped 0; count of bases not matched to a gene: 14. Per germline, CDR1 LNHDA and CDR2 SQIVND (reference sequence). The CDR3 sequence is 18 residues long. This receptor was taken from a woman under 40 in good health. Material for sequencing was memory CD4+ T cells sorted from blood. The subset was: CD45RA-negative fraction. The gene calls are TRBV19 and TRBJ2-7; 7 bases line up with TRBD2. The DNA for the CDR3 is TGTGCCAGTAGTATCCGACCGCGAACTAGCGTTACCTCCTACGAGCAGTACTTC. Translating gives CASSIRPRTSVTSYEQYF.